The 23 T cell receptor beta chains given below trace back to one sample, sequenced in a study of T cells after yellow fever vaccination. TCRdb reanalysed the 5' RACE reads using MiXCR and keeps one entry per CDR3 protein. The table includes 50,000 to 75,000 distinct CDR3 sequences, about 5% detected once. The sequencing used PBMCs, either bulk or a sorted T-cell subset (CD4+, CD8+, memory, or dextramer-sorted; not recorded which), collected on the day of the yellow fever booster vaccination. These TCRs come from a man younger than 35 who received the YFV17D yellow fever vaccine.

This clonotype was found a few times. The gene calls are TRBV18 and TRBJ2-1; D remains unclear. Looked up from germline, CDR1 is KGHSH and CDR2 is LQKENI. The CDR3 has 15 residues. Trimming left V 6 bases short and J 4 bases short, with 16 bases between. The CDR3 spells CASSPERASYNEQFF. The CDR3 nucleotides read TGTGCCAGCTCGCCCGAACGTGCCTCTTACAATGAGCAGTTCTTC.

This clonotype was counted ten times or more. The DNA for the CDR3 is TGCGCCAGCAGCCAAGAACAGGGGGCGGTGAACACTGAAGCTTTCTTT. Encoded protein: CASSQEQGAVNTEAFF. J is TRBJ1-1 and V is TRBV4-1; 9 bases map to TRBD1. V trimming: 0 bases; J trimming: 0 bases; junction bases outside the gene matches: 2. Germline loops: CDR1 MGHRA, CDR2 YSYEKL. CDR3 length equals 16 residues.

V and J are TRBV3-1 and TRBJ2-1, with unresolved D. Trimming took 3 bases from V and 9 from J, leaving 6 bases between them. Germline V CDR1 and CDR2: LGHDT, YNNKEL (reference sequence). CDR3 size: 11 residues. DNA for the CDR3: TGTGCCAGCAGCCAGGGGTTTGAGCAGTTCTTC. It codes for CASSQGFEQFF.

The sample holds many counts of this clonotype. This CDR3 reads CASSFAQGQTEAFF. CDR3 nucleotide sequence: TGTGCCAGCAGTTTCGCACAGGGCCAAACTGAAGCTTTCTTT. The V and J genes are TRBV6-5 and TRBJ1-1, with D tentatively TRBD1 (6 bases). CDR3 length: 14 residues. Trimming removed 4 bases at V and 5 bases at J, with 14 bases between. CDR1 is MNHEY and CDR2 is SVGAGI in the germline V gene.

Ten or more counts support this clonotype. DNA for the CDR3: TGTGCCTGGGCGAGTGGGGGGGCCTACGAGCAGTACTTC. Translation: CAWASGGAYEQYF. The chain recombines TRBV30 with TRBJ2-7, with 7 bases fitting TRBD2. The CDR3 totals 13 residues. The J segment lost 2 bases and the V segment lost 5 bases, leaving 6 bases of the junction unmatched. Germline lookup yields CDR1 GTSNPN and CDR2 SVGIG (reference sequence).

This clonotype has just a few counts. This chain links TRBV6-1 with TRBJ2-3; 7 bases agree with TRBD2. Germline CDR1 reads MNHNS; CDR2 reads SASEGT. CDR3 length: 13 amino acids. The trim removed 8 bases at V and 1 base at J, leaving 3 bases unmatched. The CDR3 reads CASYRGGTDTQYF. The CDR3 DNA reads TGTGCCAGCTATCGGGGGGGCACAGATACGCAGTATTTT.

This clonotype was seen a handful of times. For the CDR3, the DNA is TGTGCCAGCAGCTTAGGGGACAGGTCTACCGGGGAGCTGTTTTTT. It yields the protein CASSLGDRSTGELFF. This sequence joins TRBV5-6 and TRBJ2-2; 8 bases fit TRBD1. This CDR3 comprises 15 residues. J was trimmed by 5 bases and V by 2 bases; bases with no gene match: 5. Looked up from germline, CDR1 is SGHDT and CDR2 is YYEEEE.

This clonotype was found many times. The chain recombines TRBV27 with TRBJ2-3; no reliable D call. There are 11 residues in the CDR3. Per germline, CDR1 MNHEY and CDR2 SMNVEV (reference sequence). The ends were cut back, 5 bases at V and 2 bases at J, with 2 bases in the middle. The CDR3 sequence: CASSNTDTQYF. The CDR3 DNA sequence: TGTGCCAGCAGTAACACAGATACGCAGTATTTT.

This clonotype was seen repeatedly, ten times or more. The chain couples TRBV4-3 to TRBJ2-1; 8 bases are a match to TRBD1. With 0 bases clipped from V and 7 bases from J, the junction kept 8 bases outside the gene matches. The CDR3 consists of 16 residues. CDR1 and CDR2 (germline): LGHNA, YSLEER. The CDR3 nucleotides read TGCGCCAGCAGCCAAGATGGGGGACAGGTTTTGAATGAGCAGTTCTTC. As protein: CASSQDGGQVLNEQFF.

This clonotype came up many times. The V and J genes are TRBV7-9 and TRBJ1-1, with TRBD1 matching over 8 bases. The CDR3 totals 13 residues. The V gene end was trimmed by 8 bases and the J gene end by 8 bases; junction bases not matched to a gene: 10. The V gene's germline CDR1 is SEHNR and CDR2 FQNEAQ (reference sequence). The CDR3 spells CASSYEGQGEAFF. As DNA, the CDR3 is TGTGCCAGCTCATATGAAGGACAGGGCGAAGCTTTCTTT.

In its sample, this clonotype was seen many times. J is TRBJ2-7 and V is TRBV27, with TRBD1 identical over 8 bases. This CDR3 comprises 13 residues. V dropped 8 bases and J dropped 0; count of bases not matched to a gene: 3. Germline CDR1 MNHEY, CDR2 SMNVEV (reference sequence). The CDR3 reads CASGTGSSYEQYV. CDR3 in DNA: TGTGCCAGCGGGACAGGAAGCTCCTACGAGCAGTACGTC.

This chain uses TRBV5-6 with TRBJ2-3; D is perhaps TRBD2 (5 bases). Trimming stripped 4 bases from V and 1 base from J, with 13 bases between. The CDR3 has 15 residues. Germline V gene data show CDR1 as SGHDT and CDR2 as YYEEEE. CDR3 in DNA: TGTGCCAGCAGCCCGGACTCTTGGGGCACAGATACGCAGTATTTT. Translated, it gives CASSPDSWGTDTQYF.

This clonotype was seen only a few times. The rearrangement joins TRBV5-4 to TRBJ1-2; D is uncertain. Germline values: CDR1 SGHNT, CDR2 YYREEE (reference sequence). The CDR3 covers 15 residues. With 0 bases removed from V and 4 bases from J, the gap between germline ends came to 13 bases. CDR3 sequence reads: CASSLDTGAGYGYTF. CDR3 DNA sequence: TGTGCCAGCAGCTTGGACACGGGCGCGGGCTATGGCTACACCTTC.

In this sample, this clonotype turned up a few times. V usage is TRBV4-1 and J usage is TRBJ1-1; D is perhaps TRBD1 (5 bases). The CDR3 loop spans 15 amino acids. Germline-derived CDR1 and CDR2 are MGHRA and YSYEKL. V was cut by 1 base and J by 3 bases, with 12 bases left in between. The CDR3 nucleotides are TGCGCCAGCAGCCAAGGGCAGGGACCCTACACTGAAGCTTTCTTT. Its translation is CASSQGQGPYTEAFF.

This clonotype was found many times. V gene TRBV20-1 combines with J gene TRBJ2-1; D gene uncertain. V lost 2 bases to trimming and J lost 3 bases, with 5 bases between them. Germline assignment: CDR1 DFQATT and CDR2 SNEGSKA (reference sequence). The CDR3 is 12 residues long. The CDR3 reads CSARNHYNEQFF. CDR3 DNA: TGCAGTGCTAGAAATCACTACAATGAGCAGTTCTTC.

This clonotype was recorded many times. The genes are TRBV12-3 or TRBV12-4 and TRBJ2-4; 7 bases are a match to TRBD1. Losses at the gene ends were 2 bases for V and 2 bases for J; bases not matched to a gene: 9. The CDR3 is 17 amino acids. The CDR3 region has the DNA TGTGCCAGCAGTTTATCGCCACTGAGGGGGCCCAAAAACATTCAGTACTTC. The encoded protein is CASSLSPLRGPKNIQYF.

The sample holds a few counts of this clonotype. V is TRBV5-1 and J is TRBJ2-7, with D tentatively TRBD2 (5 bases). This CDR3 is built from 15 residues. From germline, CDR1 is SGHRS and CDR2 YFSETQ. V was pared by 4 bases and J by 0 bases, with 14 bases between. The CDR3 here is CASSLEGSSSYEQYF. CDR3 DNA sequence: TGCGCCAGCAGCCTAGAAGGGAGTAGCTCCTACGAGCAGTACTTC.

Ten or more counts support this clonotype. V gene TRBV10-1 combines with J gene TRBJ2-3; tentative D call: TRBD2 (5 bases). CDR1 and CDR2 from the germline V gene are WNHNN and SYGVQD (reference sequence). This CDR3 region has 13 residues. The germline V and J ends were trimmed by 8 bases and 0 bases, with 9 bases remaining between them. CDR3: CASGETSTDTQYF. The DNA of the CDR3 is TGCGCCAGCGGGGAGACCAGCACAGATACGCAGTATTTT.

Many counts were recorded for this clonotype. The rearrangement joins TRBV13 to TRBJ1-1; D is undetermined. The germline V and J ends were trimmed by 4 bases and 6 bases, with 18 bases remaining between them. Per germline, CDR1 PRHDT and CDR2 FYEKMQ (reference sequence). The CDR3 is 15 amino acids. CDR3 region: CASSSSGWTGAEAFF. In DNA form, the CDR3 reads TGTGCCAGCAGCTCCTCCGGGTGGACCGGCGCTGAAGCTTTCTTT.

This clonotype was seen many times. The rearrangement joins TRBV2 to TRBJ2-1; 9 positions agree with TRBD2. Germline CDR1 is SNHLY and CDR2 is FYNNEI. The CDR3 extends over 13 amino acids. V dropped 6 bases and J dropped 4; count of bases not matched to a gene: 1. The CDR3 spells CASRSGGYNEQFF. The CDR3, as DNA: TGTGCCAGCAGGAGCGGGGGGTACAATGAGCAGTTCTTC.

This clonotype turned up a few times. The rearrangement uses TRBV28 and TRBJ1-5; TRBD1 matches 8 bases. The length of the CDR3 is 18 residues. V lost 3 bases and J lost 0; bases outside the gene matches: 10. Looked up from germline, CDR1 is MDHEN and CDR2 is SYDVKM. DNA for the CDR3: TGTGCCAGCAGTTTCTGGACAGGGAGTGGATTTAGCAATCAGCCCCAGCATTTT. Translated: CASSFWTGSGFSNQPQHF.

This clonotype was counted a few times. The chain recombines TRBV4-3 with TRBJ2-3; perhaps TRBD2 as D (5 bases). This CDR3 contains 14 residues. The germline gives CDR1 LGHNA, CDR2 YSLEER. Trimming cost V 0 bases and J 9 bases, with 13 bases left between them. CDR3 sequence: CASSQDAGFGTQYF. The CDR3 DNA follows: TGCGCCAGCAGCCAAGATGCGGGTTTCGGGACGCAGTATTTT.

DNA for the CDR3: TGCGCCAGCAGGGTGAACGGCAATCAGCCCCAGCATTTT. It encodes CASRVNGNQPQHF. V usage is TRBV5-1 and J usage is TRBJ1-5; D unresolved. V lost 5 bases and J 2 bases, leaving 8 bases between the germline ends. The germline CDR1 and CDR2 sequences are SGHRS and YFSETQ. The CDR3 totals 13 residues.